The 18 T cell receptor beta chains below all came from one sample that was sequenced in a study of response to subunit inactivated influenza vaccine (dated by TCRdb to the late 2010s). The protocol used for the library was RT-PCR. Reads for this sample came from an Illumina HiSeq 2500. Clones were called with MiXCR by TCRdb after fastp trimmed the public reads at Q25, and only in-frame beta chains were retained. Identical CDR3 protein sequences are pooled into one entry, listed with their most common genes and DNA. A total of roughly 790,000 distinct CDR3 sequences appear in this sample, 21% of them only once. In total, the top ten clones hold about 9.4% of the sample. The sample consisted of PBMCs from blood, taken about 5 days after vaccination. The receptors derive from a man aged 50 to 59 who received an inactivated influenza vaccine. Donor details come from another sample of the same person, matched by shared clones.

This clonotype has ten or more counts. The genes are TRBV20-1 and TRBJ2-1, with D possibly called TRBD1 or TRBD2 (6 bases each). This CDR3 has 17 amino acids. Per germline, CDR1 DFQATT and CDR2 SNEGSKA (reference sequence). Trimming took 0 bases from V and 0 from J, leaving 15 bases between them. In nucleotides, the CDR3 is TGCAGTGCTAGAGATATACCGGGGGCTGGCTCCTACAATGAGCAGTTCTTC. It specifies CSARDIPGAGSYNEQFF.

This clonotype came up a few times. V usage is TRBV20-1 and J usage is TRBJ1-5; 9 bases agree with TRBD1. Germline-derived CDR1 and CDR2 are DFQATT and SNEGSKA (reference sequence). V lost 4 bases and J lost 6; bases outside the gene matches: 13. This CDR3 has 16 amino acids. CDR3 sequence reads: CSAISRPGQGIQPQHF. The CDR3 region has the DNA TGCAGTGCTATCTCACGGCCCGGACAGGGGATTCAGCCCCAGCATTTT.

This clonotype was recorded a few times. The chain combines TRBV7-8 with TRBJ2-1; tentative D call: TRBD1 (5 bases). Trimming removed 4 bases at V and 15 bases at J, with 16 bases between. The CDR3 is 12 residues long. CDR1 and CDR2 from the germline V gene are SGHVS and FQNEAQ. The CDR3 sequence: CASSSADSFLFF. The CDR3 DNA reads TGTGCCAGCAGCTCAGCTGACAGTTTTCTGTTCTTC.

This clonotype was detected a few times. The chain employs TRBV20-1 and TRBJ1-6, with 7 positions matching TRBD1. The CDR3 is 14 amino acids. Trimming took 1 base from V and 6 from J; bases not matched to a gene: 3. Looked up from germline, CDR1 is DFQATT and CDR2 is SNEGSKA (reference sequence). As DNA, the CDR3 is TGCAGTGCTAGAGTTCAGGGGGTTAATTCACCCCTCCACTTT. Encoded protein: CSARVQGVNSPLHF.

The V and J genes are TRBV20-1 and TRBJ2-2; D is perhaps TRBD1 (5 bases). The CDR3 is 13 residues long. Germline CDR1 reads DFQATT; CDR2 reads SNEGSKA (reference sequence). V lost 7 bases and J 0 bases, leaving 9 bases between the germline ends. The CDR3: CSGRRANTGELFF. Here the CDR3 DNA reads TGCAGTGGGCGCAGGGCGAACACCGGGGAGCTGTTTTTT.

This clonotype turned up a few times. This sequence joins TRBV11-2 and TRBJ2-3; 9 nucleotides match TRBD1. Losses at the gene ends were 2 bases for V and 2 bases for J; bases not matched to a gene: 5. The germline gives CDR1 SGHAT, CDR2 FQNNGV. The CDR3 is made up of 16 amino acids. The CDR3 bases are TGTGCCAGCAGCTTACGAAGGACAGGGGTCACAGATACGCAGTATTTT. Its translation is CASSLRRTGVTDTQYF.

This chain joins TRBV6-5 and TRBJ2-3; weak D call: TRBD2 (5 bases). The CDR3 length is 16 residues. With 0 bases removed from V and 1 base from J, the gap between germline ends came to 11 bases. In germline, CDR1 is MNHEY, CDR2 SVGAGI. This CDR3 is CASSYSGGLGTDTQYF. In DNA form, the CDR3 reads TGTGCCAGCAGTTACTCGGGCGGACTCGGCACAGATACGCAGTATTTT.

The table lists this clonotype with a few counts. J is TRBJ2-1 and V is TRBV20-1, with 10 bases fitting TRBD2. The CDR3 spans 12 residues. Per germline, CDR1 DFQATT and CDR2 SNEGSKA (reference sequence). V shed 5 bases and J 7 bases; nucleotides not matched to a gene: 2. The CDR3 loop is CSALGLANEQFF. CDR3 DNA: TGCAGTGCTTTGGGACTAGCGAATGAGCAGTTCTTC.

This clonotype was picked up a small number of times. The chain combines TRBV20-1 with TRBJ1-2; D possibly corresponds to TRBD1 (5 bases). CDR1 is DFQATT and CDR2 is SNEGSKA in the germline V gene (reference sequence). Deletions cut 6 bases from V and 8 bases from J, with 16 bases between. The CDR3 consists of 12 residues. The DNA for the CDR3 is TGCAGTGCCATGGACCGGGGGGGAGGCTACACCTTC. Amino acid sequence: CSAMDRGGGYTF.

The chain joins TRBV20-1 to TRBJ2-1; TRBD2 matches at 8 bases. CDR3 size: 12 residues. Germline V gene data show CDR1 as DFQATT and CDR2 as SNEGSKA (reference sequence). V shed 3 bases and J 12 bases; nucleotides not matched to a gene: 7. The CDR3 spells CSASPPGTRQFF. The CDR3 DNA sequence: TGCAGTGCTAGTCCCCCCGGGACTAGGCAGTTCTTC.

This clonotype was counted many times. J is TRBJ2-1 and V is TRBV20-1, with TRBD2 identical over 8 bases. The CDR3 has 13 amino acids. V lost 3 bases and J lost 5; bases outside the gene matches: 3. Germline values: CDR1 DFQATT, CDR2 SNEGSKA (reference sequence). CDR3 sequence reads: CSASGGANNEQFF. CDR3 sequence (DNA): TGCAGTGCTAGCGGGGGGGCTAACAATGAGCAGTTCTTC.

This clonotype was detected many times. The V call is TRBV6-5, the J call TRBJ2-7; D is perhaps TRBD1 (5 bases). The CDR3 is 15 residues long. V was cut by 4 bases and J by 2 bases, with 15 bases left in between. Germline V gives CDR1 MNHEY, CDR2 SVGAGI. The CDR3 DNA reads TGTGCCAGCAGTTTCCGGGCCTCAGGGACCTACGAGCAGTACTTC. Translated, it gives CASSFRASGTYEQYF.

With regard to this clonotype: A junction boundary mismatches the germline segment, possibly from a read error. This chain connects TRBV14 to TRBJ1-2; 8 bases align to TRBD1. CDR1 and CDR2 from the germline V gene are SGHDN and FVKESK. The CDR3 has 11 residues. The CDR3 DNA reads TGTGCCAGCAGCCACGGGACAGGCGCCTTCTTC. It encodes CASSHGTGAFF.

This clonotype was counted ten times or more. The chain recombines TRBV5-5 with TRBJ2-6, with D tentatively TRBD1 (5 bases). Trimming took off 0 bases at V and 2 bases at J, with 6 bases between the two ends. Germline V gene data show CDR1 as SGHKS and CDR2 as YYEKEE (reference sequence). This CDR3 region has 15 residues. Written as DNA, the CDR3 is TGTGCCAGCAGCTTGGAGGGGCCTGGGGCCAACGTCCTGACTTTC. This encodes CASSLEGPGANVLTF.

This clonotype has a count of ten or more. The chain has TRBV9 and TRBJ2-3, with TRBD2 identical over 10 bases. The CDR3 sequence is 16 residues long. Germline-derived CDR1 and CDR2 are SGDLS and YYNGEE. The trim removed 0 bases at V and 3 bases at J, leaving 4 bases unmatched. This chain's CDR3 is CASSVDTGLATDTQYF. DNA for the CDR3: TGTGCCAGCAGCGTAGATACGGGACTAGCGACAGATACGCAGTATTTT.

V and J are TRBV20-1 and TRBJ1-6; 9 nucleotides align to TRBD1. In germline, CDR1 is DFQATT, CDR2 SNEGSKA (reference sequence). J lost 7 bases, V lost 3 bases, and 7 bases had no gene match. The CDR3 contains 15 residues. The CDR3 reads CSASLAGQGNSPLHF. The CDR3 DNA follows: TGCAGTGCTAGTCTTGCGGGACAGGGCAATTCACCCCTCCACTTT.

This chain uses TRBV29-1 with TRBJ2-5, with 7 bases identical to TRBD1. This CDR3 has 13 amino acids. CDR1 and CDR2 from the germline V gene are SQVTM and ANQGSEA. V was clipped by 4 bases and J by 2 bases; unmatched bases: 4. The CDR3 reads CSVGLTGQETQYF. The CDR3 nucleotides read TGCAGCGTTGGACTGACAGGGCAAGAGACCCAGTACTTC.

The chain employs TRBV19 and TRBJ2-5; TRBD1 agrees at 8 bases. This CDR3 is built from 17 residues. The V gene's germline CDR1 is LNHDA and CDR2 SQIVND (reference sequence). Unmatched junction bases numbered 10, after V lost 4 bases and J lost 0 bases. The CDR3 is CASSTGTGWSYQETQYF. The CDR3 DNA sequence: TGTGCCAGTAGTACAGGGACAGGATGGTCTTACCAAGAGACCCAGTACTTC.